These 30 T cell receptor beta chains were sequenced from one sample in a study of blood T cells in healthy people across ages (dated by TCRdb to the mid-2010s). Library generation was performed with 5' RACE. Sequencer: Illumina HiSeq 2500. A second PCR of about 7 to 12 cycles was run with a J-beta primer mix and a sample-barcoded 5' primer. Through fastp at Q25 and MiXCR, TCRdb rebuilt clones from the public reads, retaining in-frame beta chains. Duplicate CDR3 protein sequences are folded into a single record with the most common DNA and genes. Counted in this sample were 850,000 to 950,000 distinct CDR3 sequences; around 26% of them appeared once. The ten most abundant clones make up around a sixth of the sample. The specimen sequenced was blood. These TCRs come from a woman older than 75 in good health.

This clonotype was seen many times. The chain uses TRBV4-1 and TRBJ2-3; 10 bases fit TRBD2. CDR1 and CDR2 from the germline V gene are MGHRA and YSYEKL. Losses at the gene ends were 2 bases for V and 3 bases for J; bases not matched to a gene: 11. This CDR3 is 18 amino acids long. This CDR3 is CASSQTHGLTSGTDTQYF. In nucleotides, the CDR3 is TGCGCCAGCAGCCAAACTCACGGCCTGACTAGCGGGACAGATACGCAGTATTTT.

As concerns this clonotype: Being one base from a much bigger clone, this may be a read error. The chain has TRBV7-2 and TRBJ2-3; 8 nucleotides agree with TRBD1. V shed 5 bases, J shed 5 bases, and the junction held 15 bases outside the gene matches. Germline loops: CDR1 SGHTA, CDR2 FQGNSA. This CDR3 has 17 amino acids. The CDR3 DNA reads TGTGCCAGCAGCCCGAGGGACAGGCCAACGCAGGGAGATACGCAGTATTTT. It encodes CASSPRDRPTQGDTQYF.

This clonotype was counted once. One end of the junction does not line up with germline, which may come from a read error. V usage is TRBV14 and J usage is TRBJ2-7; TRBD1 agrees at 7 bases. Germline CDR1 and CDR2: SGHDN and FVKESK. This CDR3 is built from 14 residues. The CDR3 loop is CTSSRTGRSYEQYF. As DNA, the CDR3 is TGTACCAGCAGTCGGACAGGCCGCTCCTACGAGCAGTACTTC. Variable domain in full (rest from reference TRBV14 and TRBJ2-7): EAGVTQFPSHSVIEKGQTVTLRCDPISGHDNLYWYRRVMGKEIKFLLHFVKESKQDESGMPNNRFLAERTGGTYSTLKVQPAELEDSGVYFCTSSRTGRSYEQYFGPGTRLTVT.

This clonotype was seen many times. The J gene is TRBJ1-2, the V gene TRBV7-2; D may be TRBD1 (6 bases). V lost 3 bases, J lost 5 bases, and 19 bases lay in between. CDR1 is SGHTA and CDR2 is FQGNSA in the germline V gene. The CDR3 runs 16 residues. The CDR3, as DNA: TGTGCCAGCAGCTTCGGGGCGACACAGGGAGTGTATGGCTACACCTTC. Protein product: CASSFGATQGVYGYTF.

This clonotype turned up a few times. This may stem from a read error, because a much larger clone lies one nucleotide away. The chain combines TRBV25-1 with TRBJ2-1, with D perhaps TRBD2 (6 bases). This CDR3 has 16 residues. Germline loops: CDR1 MGHDK, CDR2 SYGVNS. CDR3 loop: CVSSEYTSPSYNEQFF. The DNA for the CDR3 is TGTGTCAGCAGTGAATATACTAGCCCGTCCTACAATGAGCAGTTCTTC.

The rearrangement links TRBV7-2 to TRBJ1-5, with no clear D. V dropped 5 bases and J dropped 0 bases, with 11 bases sitting between them. The CDR3 extends over 15 amino acids. CDR1 is SGHTA, CDR2 FQGNSA, per germline. CDR3 region: CASSDRAFSNQPQHF. The DNA for the CDR3 is TGTGCCAGCAGCGATCGAGCTTTTAGCAATCAGCCCCAGCATTTT.

Concerning this clonotype: A single base separates this from a much larger clone, so it may be a read error. V is TRBV19 and J is TRBJ1-2, with D maybe TRBD1 (6 bases). Germline CDR1 and CDR2: LNHDA and SQIVND (reference sequence). The CDR3 is 13 residues long. The CDR3, as DNA: TGTGCCAGTAGTCGGGGGACACTCTATGGCCACACCTTC. Translation: CASSRGTLYGHTF.

Comment on this clonotype: An end of the junction differs from the germline gene, which may be a read error. The chain combines TRBV14 with TRBJ1-6; D may be TRBD1 (5 bases). CDR3 length: 16 amino acids. Germline V gene sequence: CDR1 SGHDN, CDR2 FVKESK. The CDR3 region has the DNA TGTGCCGGCAGCCATGGAGGCGGACACCAAGGCTCACCCCTCCACTTT. Protein product: CAGSHGGGHQGSPLHF.

In regard to this clonotype: This may stem from a read error, because a much larger clone lies one nucleotide away. V usage is TRBV20-1 and J usage is TRBJ2-5, with TRBD2 matching 9 bases. Looked up from germline, CDR1 is DFQATT and CDR2 is SNEGSKA (reference sequence). The length of the CDR3 is 16 residues. V lost 5 bases to trimming and J lost 5 bases; unmatched junction nucleotides: 15. CDR3 DNA: TGCAGTGCTGGTTTTCTAGCGGGGTCCTCCTCGGAGACCCAGTACTTC. Encoded protein: CSAGFLAGSSSETQYF.

This clonotype was seen a few times. J is TRBJ1-6 and V is TRBV7-9, with D possibly being TRBD1 (6 bases). Germline values: CDR1 SEHNR, CDR2 FQNEAQ (reference sequence). The CDR3 consists of 14 residues. The ends were cut back, 9 bases at V and 10 bases at J, with 19 bases in the middle. The CDR3 loop is CARMDRTDVSPLHF. CDR3 sequence (DNA): TGTGCCAGGATGGACCGGACAGACGTCTCACCCCTCCACTTT.

J is TRBJ2-2 and V is TRBV27; TRBD2 is a possible D gene (6 bases). Germline V gene sequence: CDR1 MNHEY, CDR2 SMNVEV (reference sequence). The V gene lost 5 bases and the J gene lost 4 bases, with 11 bases spanning the gap. CDR3 length equals 14 residues. The CDR3 is CASSRGGITGELFF. DNA for the CDR3: TGTGCCAGCAGTCGTGGGGGGATCACCGGGGAGCTGTTTTTT.

This clonotype was detected only a few times. The chain joins TRBV30 to TRBJ1-1; D remains ambiguous. The CDR3 spans 13 residues. Germline V gene sequence: CDR1 GTSNPN, CDR2 SVGIG (reference sequence). V dropped 3 bases and J dropped 1 base, with 9 bases sitting between them. CDR3 coding DNA: TGTGCCTGGAGGGTGAGTGAGAACACTGAAGCTTTCTTT. Translation: CAWRVSENTEAFF.

This clonotype was counted at least ten times. The rearrangement links TRBV5-6 to TRBJ2-1, with D perhaps TRBD2 (7 bases). This CDR3 has 16 amino acids. Trimming removed 0 bases at V and 3 bases at J, with 13 bases between. Germline loops: CDR1 SGHDT, CDR2 YYEEEE. The CDR3, as DNA: TGTGCCAGCAGCTTGGCCGGCGGGGGCGTCTACAATGAGCAGTTCTTC. It encodes CASSLAGGGVYNEQFF.

This clonotype was seen many times. The chain is built from TRBV3-1 and TRBJ2-3; tentative D call: TRBD1 (5 bases). The CDR3 is 16 residues long. V was shortened by 2 bases and J by 3 bases, with 15 bases between the two germline ends. CDR1 and CDR2 from the germline V gene are LGHDT and YNNKEL (reference sequence). CDR3 sequence reads: CASSQHPDIRTDTQYF. The CDR3 DNA reads as TGTGCCAGCAGCCAACACCCGGACATCCGGACAGATACGCAGTATTTT.

This chain uses TRBV12-3 or TRBV12-4 with TRBJ2-2; 7 nucleotides match TRBD1. This CDR3 is built from 12 residues. V shed 5 bases and J 8 bases; nucleotides not matched to a gene: 2. The CDR3, as DNA: TGTGCCAGCAGTGAGGACAGGGGGGAGCTGTTTTTT. As protein: CASSEDRGELFF.

V gene TRBV2 combines with J gene TRBJ2-7, with no clear D. V lost 4 bases to trimming and J lost 5 bases, with 12 bases between them. Germline CDR1 SNHLY, CDR2 FYNNEI. The CDR3 has 13 amino acids. The CDR3 region is CASSVKGHDEQYF. The CDR3 DNA is TGTGCCAGCAGTGTCAAGGGTCACGACGAGCAGTACTTC.

Comments on this clonotype: This may stem from a read error, because a much larger clone lies one nucleotide away. The V call is TRBV6-1, the J call TRBJ2-1; TRBD2 matches at 11 bases. With 8 bases clipped from V and 6 bases from J, the junction kept 9 bases outside the gene matches. Germline V gene data show CDR1 as MNHNS and CDR2 as SASEGT. This CDR3 is 15 amino acids long. The chain's CDR3 is CASDPASGGLNEQFF. CDR3 nucleotides: TGTGCCAGCGACCCGGCTAGCGGGGGGCTCAATGAGCAGTTCTTC.

This clonotype appeared a few times. A junction boundary mismatches the germline segment, possibly from a read error. The chain carries TRBV7-8 and TRBJ2-1, with D maybe TRBD1 (5 bases). Per germline, CDR1 SGHVS and CDR2 FQNEAQ. This CDR3 has 11 residues. The CDR3 region has the DNA TGTGCCAACAGCTTTGAGACAGCGCAGTTCTTC. It translates to CANSFETAQFF.

This clonotype was observed at least ten times. The J gene is TRBJ2-1, the V gene TRBV10-3; 10 bases line up with TRBD2. Germline-derived CDR1 and CDR2 are ENHRY and SYGVKD. Germline trimming cut 7 bases from V and 1 base from J; bases unmatched to any gene: 10. The CDR3 is made up of 17 amino acids. The CDR3 protein is CAITRSSGGPSYNEQFF. The CDR3 nucleotides are TGTGCCATCACCCGGTCTAGCGGGGGCCCTTCCTACAATGAGCAGTTCTTC.

This clonotype was counted many times. The chain employs TRBV12-3 or TRBV12-4 and TRBJ2-1, with D possibly matching TRBD2 (6 bases). Trimming cost V 1 base and J 7 bases, with 14 bases left between them. CDR3 size: 15 residues. The CDR3 protein is CASSLGQTGGNEQFF. As DNA, the CDR3 is TGTGCCAGCAGTTTAGGGCAGACTGGGGGGAATGAGCAGTTCTTC.

In regard to this clonotype: This sequence may be a read error, since a much larger clone differs from it by one base. J is TRBJ2-1 and V is TRBV6-2 or TRBV6-3; no reliable D call. CDR1 and CDR2 (germline): MNHEY, SVGEGT. This CDR3 has 15 amino acids. The CDR3 bases are TGTGTCAGCAGTTACTCTTCACTCTCCTACAATGAGCAGTTCTTC. It encodes CVSSYSSLSYNEQFF.

The V and J genes are TRBV20-1 and TRBJ2-3, with TRBD2 matching over 8 bases. The J segment lost 0 bases and the V segment lost 2 bases, leaving 4 bases of the junction unmatched. Germline loops: CDR1 DFQATT, CDR2 SNEGSKA (reference sequence). This CDR3 is 15 amino acids long. CDR3 in amino acids: CSARSGGASTDTQYF. The CDR3 nucleotides read TGCAGTGCTAGATCCGGGGGGGCTAGCACAGATACGCAGTATTTT.

This clonotype was seen ten or more times. V gene TRBV12-3 or TRBV12-4 combines with J gene TRBJ2-1; 12 bases line up with TRBD2. This CDR3 contains 17 residues. Trimming cost V 3 bases and J 6 bases; bases outside gene matches: 9. In nucleotides, the CDR3 is TGTGCCAGCAGTTTGGGCCCCCCGGGACTAGCGGGCAATGAGCAGTTCTTC. Translated, it gives CASSLGPPGLAGNEQFF.

This clonotype showed up just a few times. In DNA, the CDR3 is TGTGCCAGCAGCGTAGAGGTCACAGTGACTTCTAACTATGGCTACACCTTC. Protein: CASSVEVTVTSNYGYTF. V is TRBV9 and J is TRBJ1-2; D remains ambiguous. The CDR3 is made up of 17 amino acids. Looked up from germline, CDR1 is SGDLS and CDR2 is YYNGEE. Trimming removed 0 bases at V and 0 bases at J, with 15 bases between.

This chain connects TRBV20-1 to TRBJ2-4; D possibly corresponds to TRBD2 (5 bases). Trimming cost V 4 bases and J 1 base, with 14 bases left between them. The CDR3 is 15 amino acids. Germline CDR1 reads DFQATT; CDR2 reads SNEGSKA (reference sequence). This CDR3 is CSATTPEVAKNIQYF. In nucleotides, the CDR3 is TGCAGTGCTACGACACCGGAGGTGGCCAAAAACATTCAGTACTTC.

This clonotype was seen more than once but under ten times. A read error may explain this, as a much larger clone is one base away. The chain employs TRBV28 and TRBJ2-7; no clear D. In germline, CDR1 is MDHEN, CDR2 SYDVKM. CDR3 length equals 11 residues. Deletions cut 3 bases from V and 6 bases from J, with 6 bases between. The CDR3 protein is CASSLKFEQYF. Written as DNA, the CDR3 is TGTGCCAGCAGTTTGAAGTTCGAGCAGTACTTC.

This clonotype was recorded at least ten times. The gene calls are TRBV7-9 and TRBJ2-3; possible D gene TRBD2, 5 bases. This CDR3 spans 14 amino acids. The germline V and J ends were trimmed by 1 base and 4 bases, with 9 bases remaining between them. The germline gives CDR1 SEHNR, CDR2 FQNEAQ (reference sequence). CDR3 nucleotide sequence: TGTGCCAGCAGCTTAGTATCGGGGTCAGATACGCAGTATTTT. It is translated as CASSLVSGSDTQYF.

The genes are TRBV5-5 and TRBJ1-5, with D possibly TRBD1 on 6 matching bases. The germline V gene encodes CDR1 SGHKS and CDR2 YYEKEE (reference sequence). The CDR3 has 16 residues. With 0 bases removed from V and 4 bases from J, the gap between germline ends came to 14 bases. CDR3 sequence (DNA): TGTGCCAGCAGCTTGGTGTCCGCAGGGGCTAATCAGCCCCAGCATTTT. Encoded protein: CASSLVSAGANQPQHF.

Details on this clonotype: A much larger clone is a single base away; this may be a read error. The chain combines TRBV7-6 with TRBJ2-7, with TRBD2 as a possible D gene (5 bases). CDR3 length equals 14 residues. Germline loops: CDR1 SGHVS, CDR2 FNYEAQ. V gave up 5 bases and J gave up 7 bases, with 18 bases separating them. CDR3 loop: CASSTGMPYNEQYF. CDR3 sequence (DNA): TGTGCCAGCAGCACCGGGATGCCCTACAATGAGCAGTACTTC.

The sample holds many counts of this clonotype. This sequence joins TRBV28 and TRBJ1-2; a weak D match, TRBD1 (6 bases). Germline CDR1 and CDR2: MDHEN and SYDVKM. The CDR3 extends over 12 amino acids. V shed 11 bases and J shed 5 bases, with 15 bases lying between them. The CDR3 region is CAGKNRDYGYTF. CDR3 nucleotide sequence: TGTGCCGGGAAAAACAGGGATTATGGCTACACCTTC.